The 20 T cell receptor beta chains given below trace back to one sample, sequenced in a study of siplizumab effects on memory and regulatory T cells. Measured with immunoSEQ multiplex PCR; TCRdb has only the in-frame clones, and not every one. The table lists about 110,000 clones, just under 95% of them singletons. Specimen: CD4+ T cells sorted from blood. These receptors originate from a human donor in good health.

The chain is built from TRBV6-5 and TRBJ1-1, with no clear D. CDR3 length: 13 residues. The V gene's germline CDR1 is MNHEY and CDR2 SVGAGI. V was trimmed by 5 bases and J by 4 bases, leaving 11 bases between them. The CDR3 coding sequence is TGTGCCAGCAGTCACGGGCCGCCCACTGAAGCTTTCTTT. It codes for CASSHGPPTEAFF.

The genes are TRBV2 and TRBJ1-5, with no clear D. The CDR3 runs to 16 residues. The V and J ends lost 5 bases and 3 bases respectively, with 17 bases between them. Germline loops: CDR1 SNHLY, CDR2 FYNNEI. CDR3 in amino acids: CASSQGSSLINQPQHF. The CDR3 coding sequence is TGTGCCAGCAGTCAAGGGAGCAGTCTTATCAATCAGCCCCAGCATTTT.

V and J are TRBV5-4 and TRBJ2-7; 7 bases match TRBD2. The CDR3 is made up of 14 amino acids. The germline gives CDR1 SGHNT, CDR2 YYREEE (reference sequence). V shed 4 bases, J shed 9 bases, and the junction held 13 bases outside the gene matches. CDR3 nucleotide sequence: TGTGCCAGCAGCCCCCCGGGGGGAGTGAGTGGGCAGTACTTC. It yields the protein CASSPPGGVSGQYF.

Here the CDR3 DNA reads TGCGCCAGCAGCCGACTAGCGGGGGGGAATGAGCAGTTCTTC. This sequence encodes CASSRLAGGNEQFF. The V and J genes are TRBV5-1 and TRBJ2-1; 14 bases agree with TRBD2. V lost 4 bases to trimming and J lost 7 bases; unmatched junction nucleotides: 1. The V gene's germline CDR1 is SGHRS and CDR2 YFSETQ. This CDR3 has 14 amino acids.

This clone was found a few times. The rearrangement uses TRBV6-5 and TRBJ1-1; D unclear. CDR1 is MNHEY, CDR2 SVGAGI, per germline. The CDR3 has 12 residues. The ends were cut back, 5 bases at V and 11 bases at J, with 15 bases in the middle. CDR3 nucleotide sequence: TGTGCCAGCAGTACCCGGACGTCAACGGCTTTCTTT. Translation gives CASSTRTSTAFF.

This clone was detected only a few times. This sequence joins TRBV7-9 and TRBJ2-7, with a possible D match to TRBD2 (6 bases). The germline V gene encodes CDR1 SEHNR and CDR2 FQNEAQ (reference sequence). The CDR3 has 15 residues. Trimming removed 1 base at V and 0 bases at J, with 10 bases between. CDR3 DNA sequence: TGTGCCAGCAGCTTAGGCTGGGGACTCTCCTACGAGCAGTACTTC. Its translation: CASSLGWGLSYEQYF.

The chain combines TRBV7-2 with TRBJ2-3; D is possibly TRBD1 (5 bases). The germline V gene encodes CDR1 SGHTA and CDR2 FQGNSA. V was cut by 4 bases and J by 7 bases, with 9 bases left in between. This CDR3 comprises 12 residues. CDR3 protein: CASSSSGNTQYF. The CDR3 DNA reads TGTGCCAGCAGCTCGTCAGGGAATACGCAGTATTTT.

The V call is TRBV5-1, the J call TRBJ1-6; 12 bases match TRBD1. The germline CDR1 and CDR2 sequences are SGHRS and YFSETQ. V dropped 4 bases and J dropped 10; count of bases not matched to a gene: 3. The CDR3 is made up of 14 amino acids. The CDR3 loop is CASSPGQGASPLHF. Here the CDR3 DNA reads TGCGCCAGCAGCCCGGGACAGGGGGCGTCACCCCTCCACTTT. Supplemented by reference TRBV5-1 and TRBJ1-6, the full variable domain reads KAGVTQTPRYLIKTRGQQVTLSCSPISGHRSVSWYQQTPGQGLQFLFEYFSETQRNKGNFPGRFSGRQFSNSRSEMNVSTLELGDSALYLCASSPGQGASPLHFGNGTRLTVT.

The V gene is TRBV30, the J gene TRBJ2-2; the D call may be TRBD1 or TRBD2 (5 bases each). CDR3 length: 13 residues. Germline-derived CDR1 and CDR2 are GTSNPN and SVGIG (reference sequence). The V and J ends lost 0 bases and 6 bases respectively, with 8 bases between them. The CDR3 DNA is TGTGCCTGGAGTGTCTTGGGGGCCGGGGAGCTGTTTTTT. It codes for CAWSVLGAGELFF.

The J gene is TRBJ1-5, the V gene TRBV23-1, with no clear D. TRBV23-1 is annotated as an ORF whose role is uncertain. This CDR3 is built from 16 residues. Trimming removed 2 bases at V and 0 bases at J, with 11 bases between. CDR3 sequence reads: CASSQTWSYSNQPQHF. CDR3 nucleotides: TGCGCCAGCAGTCAAACCTGGTCTTATAGCAATCAGCCCCAGCATTTT.

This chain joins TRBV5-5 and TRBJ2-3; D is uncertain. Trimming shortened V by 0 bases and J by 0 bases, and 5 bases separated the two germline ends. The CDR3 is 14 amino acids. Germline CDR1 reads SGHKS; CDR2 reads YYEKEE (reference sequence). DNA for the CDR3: TGTGCCAGCAGCTTGGCCACGAGCACAGATACGCAGTATTTT. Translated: CASSLATSTDTQYF.

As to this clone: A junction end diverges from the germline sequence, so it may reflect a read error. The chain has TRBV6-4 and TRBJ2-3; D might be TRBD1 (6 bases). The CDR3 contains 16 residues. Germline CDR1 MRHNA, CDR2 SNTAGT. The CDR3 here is CASRRQRQASTDTQYF. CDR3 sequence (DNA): TGTGCCAGCAGACGCCAGCGACAGGCTAGCACTGATACGCAGTATTTT.

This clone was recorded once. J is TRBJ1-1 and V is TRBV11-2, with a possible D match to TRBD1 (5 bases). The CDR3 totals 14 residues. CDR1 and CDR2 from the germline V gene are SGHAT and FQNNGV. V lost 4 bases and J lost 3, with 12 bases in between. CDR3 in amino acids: CASSSVGVHTEAFF. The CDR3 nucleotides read TGTGCCAGCAGCTCCGTAGGGGTTCACACTGAAGCTTTCTTT.

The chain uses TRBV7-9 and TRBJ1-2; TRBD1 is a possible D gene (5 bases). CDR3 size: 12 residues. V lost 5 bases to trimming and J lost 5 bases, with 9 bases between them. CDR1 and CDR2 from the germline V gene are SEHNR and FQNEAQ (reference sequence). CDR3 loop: CASSQAGYGYTF. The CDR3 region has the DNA TGTGCCAGCAGCCAAGCAGGGTATGGCTACACCTTC.

CDR3 sequence reads: CASSSPWGAGTQYF. Here the CDR3 DNA reads TGTGCCAGCAGCTCCCCTTGGGGGGCGGGGACCCAGTACTTC. The chain uses TRBV11-2 and TRBJ2-5; D tentatively reads TRBD1 or TRBD2 (6 bases each). Looked up from germline, CDR1 is SGHAT and CDR2 is FQNNGV. CDR3 length: 14 residues. Trimming took off 4 bases at V and 7 bases at J, with 16 bases between the two ends.

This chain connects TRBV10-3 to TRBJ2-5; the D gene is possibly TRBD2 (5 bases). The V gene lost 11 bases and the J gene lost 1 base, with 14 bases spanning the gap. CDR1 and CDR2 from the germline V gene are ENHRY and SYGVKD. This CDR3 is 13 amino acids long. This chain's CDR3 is CAVHSVFQETQYF. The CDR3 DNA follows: TGTGCCGTTCATAGCGTATTCCAAGAGACCCAGTACTTC.

The CDR3 spells CATKQGLGNEKLFF. CDR3 DNA sequence: TGTGCCACAAAACAGGGGCTGGGTAATGAAAAACTGTTTTTT. V and J are TRBV10-3 and TRBJ1-4; 7 nucleotides line up with TRBD1. CDR3 length: 14 amino acids. From germline, CDR1 is ENHRY and CDR2 SYGVKD. Losses at the gene ends were 10 bases for V and 4 bases for J; bases not matched to a gene: 9.

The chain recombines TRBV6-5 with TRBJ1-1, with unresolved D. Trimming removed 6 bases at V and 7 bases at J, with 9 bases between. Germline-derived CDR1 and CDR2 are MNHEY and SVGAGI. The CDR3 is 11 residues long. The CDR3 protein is CASSRTIEAFF. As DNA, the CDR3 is TGTGCCAGCAGCCGGACTATTGAAGCTTTCTTT.

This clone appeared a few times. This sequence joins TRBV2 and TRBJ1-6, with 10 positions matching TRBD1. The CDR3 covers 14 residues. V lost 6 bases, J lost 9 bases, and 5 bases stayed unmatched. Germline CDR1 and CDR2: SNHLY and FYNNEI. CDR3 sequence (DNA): TGTGCCAGCAGCCCCGGGACAGGGGTTTCACCCCTCCACTTT. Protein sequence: CASSPGTGVSPLHF.

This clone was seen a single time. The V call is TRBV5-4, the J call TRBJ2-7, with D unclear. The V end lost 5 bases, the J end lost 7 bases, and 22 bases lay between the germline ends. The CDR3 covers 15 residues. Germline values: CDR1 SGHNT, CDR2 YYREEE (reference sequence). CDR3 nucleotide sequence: TGTGCCAGCAGTCAACTCGGGCAGTCCTTGGGGGAGCAGTACTTC. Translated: CASSQLGQSLGEQYF.